What follows are 29 T cell receptor beta chains derived from one specimen sequenced in a study of blood T cell repertoires in COVID-19. The repertoire was sequenced with immunoSEQ multiplex PCR; TCRdb's copy has only in-frame clones and lacks some. The sample has about 44,000 clones, 70% to 90% seen once. Sequencing was performed on peripheral blood. The receptors were sampled from a man between 65 and 80 years old with active COVID-19.

The J gene is TRBJ2-2, the V gene TRBV7-2; 8 bases are a match to TRBD1. The trim removed 6 bases at V and 7 bases at J, leaving 7 bases unmatched. There are 14 residues in the CDR3. Germline-derived CDR1 and CDR2 are SGHTA and FQGNSA. The CDR3 here is CASRRDRGGGELFF. The DNA for the CDR3 is TGTGCCAGCAGGCGAGACAGGGGTGGCGGGGAGCTGTTTTTT. The full variable domain, with the rest looked up from reference TRBV7-2 and TRBJ2-2, is GAGVSQSPSNKVTEKGKDVELRCDPISGHTALYWYRQSLGQGLEFLIYFQGNSAPDKSGLPSDRFSAERTGGSVSTLTIQRTQQEDSAVYLCASRRDRGGGELFFGEGSRLTVL.

This clone turned up a few times. CDR3 nucleotide sequence: TGCGCCAGCAGCCAAGAATGGGGGACAGGGGGCCCCTACGAGCAGTACTTC. Residues: CASSQEWGTGGPYEQYF. The chain couples TRBV4-1 to TRBJ2-7, with 12 bases fitting TRBD1. After removal of 0 bases from V and 2 bases from J, the junction contained 5 bases not matched to a gene. This CDR3 has 17 residues. Germline values: CDR1 MGHRA, CDR2 YSYEKL.

This rearrangement joins TRBV10-2 to TRBJ2-1, with TRBD1 identical over 9 bases. This CDR3 region has 12 residues. Germline values: CDR1 WSHSY, CDR2 SAAADI. V gave up 6 bases and J gave up 8 bases; unmatched junction bases: 2. This chain's CDR3 is CASRDRGDEQFF. In nucleotides, the CDR3 is TGCGCCAGCAGGGACAGGGGCGATGAGCAGTTCTTC.

The chain carries TRBV19 and TRBJ2-1, with 13 positions matching TRBD2. The CDR3 spans 17 residues. V lost 6 bases, J lost 8 bases, and 13 bases stayed unmatched. Germline V gene lookup returns CDR1 LNHDA and CDR2 SQIVND (reference sequence). Written as DNA, the CDR3 is TGTGCCAGTAGCCCGGCCGAACTAGCGGGGGGGCGGGATGAGCAGTTCTTC. As protein: CASSPAELAGGRDEQFF.

This chain links TRBV6-5 with TRBJ2-3; possible D gene TRBD2, 6 bases. The V gene lost 5 bases and the J gene lost 5 bases, with 14 bases spanning the gap. Germline assignment: CDR1 MNHEY and CDR2 SVGAGI. The CDR3 contains 14 residues. CDR3: CASSPPGEVDTQYF. For the CDR3, the DNA is TGTGCCAGCAGTCCCCCGGGGGAGGTAGATACGCAGTATTTT.

The chain has TRBV19 and TRBJ1-5; 9 bases agree with TRBD1. This CDR3 comprises 14 residues. Germline values: CDR1 LNHDA, CDR2 SQIVND (reference sequence). V dropped 6 bases and J dropped 5; count of bases not matched to a gene: 5. In nucleotides, the CDR3 is TGTGCCAGTAGACCGGGACAGGGATATCAGCCCCAGCATTTT. Translated: CASRPGQGYQPQHF. Using reference TRBV19 and TRBJ1-5 for the parts outside the CDR3, the full variable domain is DGGITQSPKYLFRKEGQNVTLSCEQNLNHDAMYWYRQDPGQGLRLIYYSQIVNDFQKGDIAEGYSVSREKKESFPLTVTSAQKNPTAFYLCASRPGQGYQPQHFGDGTRLSIL.

The chain joins TRBV7-9 to TRBJ2-7; 7 bases line up with TRBD1. The V gene end was trimmed by 2 bases and the J gene end by 7 bases; junction bases not matched to a gene: 8. CDR3 length equals 14 residues. Germline assignment: CDR1 SEHNR and CDR2 FQNEAQ (reference sequence). In DNA, the CDR3 is TGTGCCAGCAGCTTAACACAGGGGCCCGAAGAGCAGTACTTC. The encoded protein is CASSLTQGPEEQYF.

This sequence joins TRBV27 and TRBJ2-5, with 10 bases that match TRBD2. CDR1 and CDR2 from the germline V gene are MNHEY and SMNVEV (reference sequence). Trimming removed 1 base from V and 7 bases from J; junction bases left unmatched: 6. The CDR3 is 15 residues long. CDR3 amino acids: CASSLYLAGVGTQYF. CDR3 coding DNA: TGTGCCAGCAGTTTATATCTAGCGGGGGTGGGGACCCAGTACTTC.

This chain connects TRBV7-3 to TRBJ1-1; tentatively, D is TRBD1 (5 bases). V was shortened by 2 bases and J by 3 bases, with 10 bases between the two germline ends. This CDR3 region has 14 residues. Germline loops: CDR1 SGHTA, CDR2 FQGTGA. The CDR3 protein is CASSLLGGDTEAFF. The CDR3 region has the DNA TGTGCCAGCAGCTTACTCGGAGGGGACACTGAAGCTTTCTTT.

This rearrangement joins TRBV18 to TRBJ2-6; possible D gene TRBD2, 5 bases. Germline CDR1 reads KGHSH; CDR2 reads LQKENI. V lost 1 base and J 0 bases, leaving 16 bases between the germline ends. The CDR3 totals 19 residues. The CDR3 DNA is TGTGCCAGCTCACCACTAGCGCCAGTACCCCACTCTGGGGCCAACGTCCTGACTTTC. Translating it yields CASSPLAPVPHSGANVLTF.

V and J are TRBV27 and TRBJ2-5, with 7 bases that match TRBD1. The germline gives CDR1 MNHEY, CDR2 SMNVEV (reference sequence). The CDR3 has 16 amino acids. V shed 4 bases, J shed 5 bases, and the junction held 13 bases outside the gene matches. The CDR3 bases are TGTGCCAGCAGTTCCTTAAAACAGGGGAGTTTTGAGACCCAGTACTTC. This gives the protein CASSSLKQGSFETQYF.

The V call is TRBV6-2 or TRBV6-3, the J call TRBJ1-2; 10 nucleotides match TRBD1. CDR1 is MNHEY and CDR2 is SVGEGT in the germline V gene. V trimming: 0 bases; J trimming: 3 bases; junction bases outside the gene matches: 4. The CDR3 has 16 residues. The CDR3 sequence: CASSYSRDRGDYGYTF. The DNA of the CDR3 is TGTGCCAGCAGTTACTCGAGGGACAGGGGAGACTATGGCTACACCTTC.

This clone was counted once. The rearrangement uses TRBV2 and TRBJ2-7; no clear D. CDR1 and CDR2 (germline): SNHLY, FYNNEI. The CDR3 consists of 12 residues. The germline V and J ends were trimmed by 6 bases and 1 base, with 7 bases remaining between them. The CDR3 is CASSALSYEQYF. CDR3 bases: TGTGCCAGCAGCGCGTTATCCTACGAGCAGTACTTC.

This rearrangement joins TRBV3-1 (or the pseudogene TRBV3-2) to TRBJ2-5, with 7 bases aligning to TRBD2. Per the germline V gene, CDR1 is LGHDT and CDR2 is YNNKEL (reference sequence). This CDR3 comprises 17 residues. V shed 0 bases, J shed 6 bases, and the junction held 13 bases outside the gene matches. The DNA of the CDR3 is TGTGCCAGCAGCCAAGACCCACTAACTAGCGCTCGAAAGACCCAGTACTTC. The encoded protein is CASSQDPLTSARKTQYF.

The chain combines TRBV21-1 with TRBJ2-3; TRBD2 is taken as the D call from the table, unchecked against the DNA. TRBV21-1 is designated a pseudogene. The CDR3 length is 16 residues. The CDR3 spells CASSSGRAVSTDTQYF. DNA for the CDR3: TGTGCCAGCAGCTCGGGCAGAGCGGTTAGCACAGATACGCAGTATTTT.

The chain recombines TRBV6-6 with TRBJ2-5; TRBD2 matches 12 bases. The V gene end was trimmed by 6 bases and the J gene end by 2 bases; junction bases not matched to a gene: 4. Germline CDR1 MNHNY, CDR2 SVGAGI (reference sequence). The CDR3 covers 15 residues. The CDR3 here is CASRGTSGPQETQYF. The CDR3 DNA reads as TGTGCCAGCAGGGGGACTAGCGGGCCTCAAGAGACCCAGTACTTC.

This rearrangement joins TRBV4-3 to TRBJ1-1, with 7 bases that match TRBD1. CDR3 length: 18 amino acids. J was trimmed by 2 bases and V by 0 bases; bases with no gene match: 12. The germline V gene encodes CDR1 LGHNA and CDR2 YSLEER. The CDR3 loop is CASSQELRANRGNTEAFF. CDR3 nucleotide sequence: TGCGCCAGCAGCCAAGAATTACGAGCGAACAGGGGAAACACTGAAGCTTTCTTT.

The V call is TRBV19, the J call TRBJ1-4; perhaps TRBD1 as D (6 bases). The V end was cut by 3 bases, the J end by 5 bases, with 19 bases between. From germline, CDR1 is LNHDA and CDR2 SQIVND (reference sequence). The CDR3 loop spans 17 amino acids. CDR3 region: CASSIFWDTEQNEKLFF. The CDR3 nucleotides read TGTGCCAGTAGTATCTTTTGGGACACAGAGCAAAATGAAAAACTGTTTTTT.

The J gene is TRBJ1-1, the V gene TRBV7-2; 7 positions agree with TRBD1. After removal of 3 bases from V and 0 bases from J, the junction contained 7 bases not matched to a gene. CDR1 is SGHTA, CDR2 FQGNSA, per germline. This CDR3 contains 16 residues. This chain's CDR3 is CASSFGTAIMNTEAFF. The CDR3 bases are TGTGCCAGCAGCTTCGGGACAGCCATTATGAACACTGAAGCTTTCTTT.

The gene calls are TRBV19 and TRBJ2-1, with 9 bases fitting TRBD2. After removal of 6 bases from V and 7 bases from J, the junction contained 10 bases not matched to a gene. The CDR3 is made up of 15 amino acids. The germline gives CDR1 LNHDA, CDR2 SQIVND (reference sequence). In DNA, the CDR3 is TGTGCCAGTAGGTCCGGGACTAGCCCCTGGAATGAGCAGTTCTTC. This translates into CASRSGTSPWNEQFF.

The V and J genes are TRBV5-1 and TRBJ2-2; 8 bases are shared with TRBD1. V lost 3 bases to trimming and J lost 7 bases; unmatched junction nucleotides: 5. Germline values: CDR1 SGHRS, CDR2 YFSETQ. The CDR3 has 14 amino acids. CDR3 sequence: CASSSQTGGGELFF. The CDR3 DNA reads TGCGCCAGCAGCTCCCAAACAGGGGGCGGGGAGCTGTTTTTT.

The V call is TRBV24-1, the J call TRBJ2-5; 7 bases are a match to TRBD2. The CDR3 is 13 amino acids. Germline CDR1 KGHDR, CDR2 SFDVKD. The J segment lost 6 bases and the V segment lost 4 bases, leaving 4 bases of the junction unmatched. Written as DNA, the CDR3 is TGTGCCACCAGTGACTGGGGGGGGAAGACCCAGTACTTC. It translates to CATSDWGGKTQYF.

This clone was recorded only once. This chain links TRBV7-3 with TRBJ2-3; a weak D match, TRBD2 (6 bases). In germline, CDR1 is SGHTA, CDR2 FQGTGA. V lost 3 bases and J lost 1, with 20 bases in between. CDR3 size: 18 residues. CDR3 DNA sequence: TGTGCCAGCAGCTTCTCCGGACGGGGGTCGGTAGGCACAGATACGCAGTATTTT. Protein: CASSFSGRGSVGTDTQYF. Full variable domain (missing parts from reference TRBV7-3 and TRBJ2-3): GAGVSQTPSNKVTEKGKYVELRCDPISGHTALYWYRQSLGQGPEFLIYFQGTGAADDSGLPNDRFFAVRPEGSVSTLKIQRTERGDSAVYLCASSFSGRGSVGTDTQYFGPGTRLTVL.

The chain uses TRBV7-8 and TRBJ2-5, with D possibly matching TRBD2 (6 bases). The CDR3 runs to 14 residues. Germline CDR1 and CDR2: SGHVS and FQNEAQ. Trimming removed 5 bases from V and 3 bases from J, with 13 bases in between. The CDR3 region is CASSKGRTEETQYF. CDR3 coding DNA: TGTGCCAGCAGCAAAGGGAGGACGGAAGAGACCCAGTACTTC.

CDR3 bases: TGTGCCAGCAGCTCTCCGCAGGGGGCTGACACCGGGGAGCTGTTTTTT. Encoded protein: CASSSPQGADTGELFF. The chain recombines TRBV9 with TRBJ2-2; 8 bases line up with TRBD1. CDR1 SGDLS and CDR2 YYNGEE come from the germline V gene. The CDR3 has 16 residues. The V and J ends lost 4 bases and 3 bases, in that order; junction bases with no gene match: 8. Full variable domain (rest looked up from reference TRBV9 and TRBJ2-2): DSGVTQTPKHLITATGQRVTLRCSPRSGDLSVYWYQQSLDQGLQFLIQYYNGEERAKGNILERFSAQQFPDLHSELNLSSLELGDSALYFCASSSPQGADTGELFFGEGSRLTVL.

This chain connects TRBV4-1 to TRBJ1-2; D is perhaps TRBD1 (5 bases). V was shortened by 1 base and J by 7 bases, with 13 bases between the two germline ends. The CDR3 has 14 amino acids. Per germline, CDR1 MGHRA and CDR2 YSYEKL. The CDR3 region is CASSQVLGAAGYTF. DNA for the CDR3: TGCGCCAGCAGCCAAGTTCTTGGGGCGGCTGGCTACACCTTC.

The genes are TRBV3-1 (or the pseudogene TRBV3-2) and TRBJ2-3; TRBD2 matches 7 bases. There are 14 residues in the CDR3. The V gene's germline CDR1 is LGHDT and CDR2 YNNKEL (reference sequence). V shed 4 bases and J 0 bases; nucleotides not matched to a gene: 1. The chain's CDR3 is CASSPGGSTDTQYF. In DNA, the CDR3 is TGTGCCAGCAGCCCCGGGGGGAGCACAGATACGCAGTATTTT.

This clone turned up a few times. The V and J genes are TRBV7-8 and TRBJ2-4; 7 bases line up with TRBD2. Per the germline V gene, CDR1 is SGHVS and CDR2 is FQNEAQ. With 1 base clipped from V and 5 bases from J, the junction kept 17 bases outside the gene matches. There are 19 residues in the CDR3. Here the CDR3 reads CASSLGPNVGGGEQNIQYF. CDR3 in DNA: TGTGCCAGCAGCTTAGGTCCTAATGTCGGGGGAGGGGAACAAAACATTCAGTACTTC. Full variable domain (remainder filled in from reference TRBV7-8 and TRBJ2-4): GAGVSQSPRYKVAKRGQDVALRCDPISGHVSLFWYQQALGQGPEFLTYFQNEAQLDKSGLPSDRFFAERPEGSVSTLKIQRTQQEDSAVYLCASSLGPNVGGGEQNIQYFGAGTRLSVL.

This chain links TRBV29-1 with TRBJ1-1; D is ambiguous. The CDR3 is 11 amino acids. In germline, CDR1 is SQVTM, CDR2 ANQGSEA. The V end was cut by 6 bases, the J end by 1 base, with 6 bases between. CDR3 sequence reads: CSVRQNTEAFF. The CDR3 DNA reads TGCAGCGTAAGACAGAACACTGAAGCTTTCTTT.